This T cell receptor (beta chain) derives from a study of shared clonotypes between healthy human individuals (dated by TCRdb to 2020 to 2021). For context, the study as a whole: The cohort comprised two women and a few men aged 18 to 49 years. For each donor, CD4 naive and CD4 memory were each run on three plates, CD8 naive on two plates, and CD8 memory on one plate. The study deeply sequenced blood TCR repertoires of about five healthy adults to estimate repertoire size and the extent of clonotype sharing between individuals. To increase sequencing depth and limit assay-specific biases, TCR repertoire library preparation and sequencing were carried out by different laboratories using diverse techniques. Between about 0.94 and 8.9 billion PBMCs per donor were obtained by leukapheresis. Paper-wide results and their limitations: The genetic and exposure-history diversity represented was limited by the small number of donors. Rarefaction of sorted-subset datasets indicated incomplete sequencing despite the large sequencing depth. Naive subsets generally had larger estimated clonotype richness than memory subsets did. Based on pairwise subsampling, the degree of clonotype sharing among donors was expected to be affected by sequencing depth. Sampling was limited to blood, and TCR repertoires in tissue likely differ from TCR repertoires in blood. Sharing across several donors was observed for about 4.8% of naive CD4, 3% to 3.5% of naive CD8, 2% to 2.5% of memory CD4, and roughly 0.4% of memory CD8 clonotypes. Compared with non-shared clonotypes, clonotypes shared by all four sorted-subset donors had higher generation probabilities.

The donors were healthy, HIV-negative adults who had no recently reported acute infections or vaccinations. Every donor was a Caucasian adult living in Nashville, Tennessee, USA. CD4+ T cells were enriched by magnetic negative selection; naive cells were then positively selected on CD45RA, and the negative fraction formed the memory subset. Blood was collected by leukapheresis, and PBMCs were isolated by Ficoll-Histopaque density gradient centrifugation and then cryopreserved in liquid nitrogen vapor phase. Analytical flow cytometry was used to check the purity and quantity of each magnetically sorted T cell population. Genomic DNA was isolated from every sorted fraction and measured by UV absorbance on a Nanodrop 2000c. Using the deep immunoSEQ assay, TCR CDR3 regions were amplified from genomic DNA by multiplex PCR. Extracted genomic DNA from each cell subset was spread evenly across all wells of several immunoSEQ 96-well plates, with each plate serving as a replicate. For sorted subsets, each replicate PCR was loaded with roughly 0.2 ug genomic DNA, equivalent to roughly 30,000 T cell genomes. Purified libraries were quantified with a Qubit 3.0 fluorometer, sized on a Bioanalyzer 2100, and re-quantified with the KAPA Library Quantification kit. Every immunoSEQ 96-well plate was sequenced on a dedicated single-read 150-cycle Illumina NextSeq 550 flow cell. For the original study's pipeline: Because the immunoSEQ output held only junctional sequences and lacked quality scores, the filtering could not match the filtering applied to full-length reads. To assign V/J genes and CDR3, sequences were annotated against IMGT germline references using PyIR, a Python wrapper for IgBLAST v1.9. Any read was removed if the V/J assignment was weak (E-value above 1e-6), the CDR3 was missing, or the read contained stop codons, out-of-frame junctions, or ambiguous translated residues. V3J clonotypes were defined by identical inferred V gene, J gene, and CDR3 amino acid sequence. Percentage overlap between repertoires was computed as shared unique clonotypes divided by the size of the smaller repertoire. Repertoire richness was assessed with RTK rarefaction, the Chao1 estimator, and Recon v2.1 estimates of unobserved clonotypes. OLGA was used to compute generation probabilities for all TCRbeta clonotypes that the gDNA method yielded from a handful of donors. This immuneACCESS table, as held by TCRdb, lists in-frame sequences with V and J called but not all clones. Of the missing ones, under half trace to an unresolved V gene in checked studies; the others have no known cause. The D gene and trimming were derived from the DNA, and the V and J assignments and clone size from that table. The sample table lists approximately 1.5 million clones, approximately 98.5% of them with a count of one. The top ten constitute over 0.3% of the sample.

Comments on this clone: Its binding antigen is unknown. No much larger clone exists at a distance of one base, and base qualities are not known.

CDR1 and CDR2 are drawn from the germline V gene: SGHNT, YENEEA. Including cysteine and phenylalanine, the CDR3 has 11 amino acids. The DNA shown is the 33-base CDR3, in frame from base 1. The trim is 5 bases for V and 8 bases for J, with a gap of 9 bases between the germline ends. The rearrangement combines TRBV11-3 with TRBJ1-1; too little of a D gene remains to name it. This clonotype originated in a man aged 25 to 45 in good health. Sequencing input: naive CD4+ T cells sorted from blood. The cell subset or site label corresponds to: CD45RA+ positively selected. The CDR3 in this case is CASSPPREAFF. The DNA reads TGTGCCAGCAGCCCACCCCGAGAAGCTTTCTTT.